This TCR beta chain comes out of a study of blood T cell repertoires in COVID-19. Background on the study: The United States, Italy and Spain provided the acute and convalescent COVID-19 samples. PBMCs, B-cell-depleted T cells, or T cells provided the cDNA or gDNA that made up the material.

Germline V gene sequence: CDR1 SGHVS, CDR2 FNYEAQ. Trimming took 1 base from V and 4 from J; bases not matched to a gene: 5. This CDR3 is built from 16 residues. Original data processing: By means of reference gene primer amplification, nucleated cell counts were estimated. Measured with immunoSEQ multiplex PCR; TCRdb has only the in-frame clones, and not every one. V, J and clone size are taken as reported in that table, and D and trimming were inferred from the DNA itself. The table shows some 150,000 clones, with over 70% occurring only once. The sample was peripheral blood. This sequence was found in a human donor in a cohort sampled during active COVID-19. The chain has TRBV7-6 and TRBJ2-2; 8 bases line up with TRBD2. CDR3 residues: CASSLGTGGITGELFF. CDR3 in DNA: TGTGCCAGCAGCTTAGGAACGGGAGGGATCACCGGGGAGCTGTTTTTT. Complete variable domain (other parts from reference TRBV7-6 and TRBJ2-2): GAGVSQSPRYKVTKRGQDVALRCDPISGHVSLYWYRQALGQGPEFLTYFNYEAQQDKSGLPNDRFSAERPEGSISTLTIQRTEQRDSAMYRCASSLGTGGITGELFFGEGSRLTVL.